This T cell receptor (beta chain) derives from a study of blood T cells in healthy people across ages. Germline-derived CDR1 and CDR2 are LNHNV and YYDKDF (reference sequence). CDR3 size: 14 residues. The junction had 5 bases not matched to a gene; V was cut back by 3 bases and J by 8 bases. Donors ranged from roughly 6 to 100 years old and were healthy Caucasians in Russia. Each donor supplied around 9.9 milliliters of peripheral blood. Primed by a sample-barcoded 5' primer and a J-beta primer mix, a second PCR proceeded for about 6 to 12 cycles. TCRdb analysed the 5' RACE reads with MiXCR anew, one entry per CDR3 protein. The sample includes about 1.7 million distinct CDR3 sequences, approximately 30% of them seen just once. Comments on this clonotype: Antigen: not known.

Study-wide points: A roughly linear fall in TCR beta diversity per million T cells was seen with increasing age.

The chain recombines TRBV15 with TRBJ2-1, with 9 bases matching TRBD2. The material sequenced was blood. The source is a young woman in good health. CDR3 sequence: CATSRAGTSYEQFF. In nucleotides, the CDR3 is TGTGCCACCAGCAGGGCCGGGACTAGCTATGAGCAGTTCTTC.